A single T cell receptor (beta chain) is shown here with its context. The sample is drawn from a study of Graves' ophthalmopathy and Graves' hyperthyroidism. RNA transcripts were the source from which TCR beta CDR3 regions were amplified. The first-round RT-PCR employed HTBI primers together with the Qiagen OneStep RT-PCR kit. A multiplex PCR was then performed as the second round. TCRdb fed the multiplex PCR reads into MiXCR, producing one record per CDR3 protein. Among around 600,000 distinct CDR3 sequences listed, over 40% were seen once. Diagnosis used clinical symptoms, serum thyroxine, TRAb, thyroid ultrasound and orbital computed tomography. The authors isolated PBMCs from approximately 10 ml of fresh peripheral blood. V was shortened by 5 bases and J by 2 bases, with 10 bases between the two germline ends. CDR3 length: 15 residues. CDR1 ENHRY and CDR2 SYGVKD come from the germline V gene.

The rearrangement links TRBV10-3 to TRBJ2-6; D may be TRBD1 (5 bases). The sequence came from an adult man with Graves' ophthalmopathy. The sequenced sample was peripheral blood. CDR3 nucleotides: TGTGCCATCAGTCCACAGGTAACTGGGGCCAACGTCCTGACTTTC. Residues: CAISPQVTGANVLTF.